The 31 T cell receptor beta chains below all came from one sample that was sequenced in a study of T cell clonotyping in hematopoietic cell transplantation. The time point denotes: recipient sample about 28 days before transplant, after cytoreduction. Repertoires were generated with immunoSEQ multiplex PCR, while TCRdb's copy carries only in-frame clones and drops some. Counted here are roughly 16,000 clones, 90% to 95% occurring once; the ten biggest clones make up 1.8%. The source material was peripheral blood mononuclear cells, sampled before stem cell transplant. These receptors came from a man in his late teens or twenties with biphenotypic leukemia. Some clones in this sample may be carry-over from other donors' samples.

This clone was recorded a few times. This chain joins TRBV19 and TRBJ2-1; unclear D gene. This CDR3 region has 11 residues. Trimming cost V 3 bases and J 16 bases, with 13 bases left between them. Germline CDR1 and CDR2: LNHDA and SQIVND (reference sequence). The CDR3 sequence is CASSIGRVFFF. The CDR3 DNA is TGTGCCAGTAGTATTGGTAGGGTCTTTTTCTTC. Full variable domain (rest looked up from reference TRBV19 and TRBJ2-1): DGGITQSPKYLFRKEGQNVTLSCEQNLNHDAMYWYRQDPGQGLRLIYYSQIVNDFQKGDIAEGYSVSREKKESFPLTVTSAQKNPTAFYLCASSIGRVFFFGPGTRLTVL.

This clone was seen a single time. The CDR3 bases are TGCGCCAGCAGCCAAGGGGGCCAGGGGGGGATCTATGGCTACACCTTC. Residues: CASSQGGQGGIYGYTF. The chain is built from TRBV4-3 and TRBJ1-2; TRBD1 matches at 7 bases. Germline V lookup: CDR1 LGHNA, CDR2 YSLEER. V trimming: 1 base; J trimming: 4 bases; junction bases outside the gene matches: 9. This CDR3 is built from 16 residues.

CDR3 nucleotide sequence: TGTGCCAGCAGCTTAGGGGGCAGCGCCTACGAGCAGTACTTC. Its protein is CASSLGGSAYEQYF. J is TRBJ2-7 and V is TRBV7-8, with TRBD1 as a possible D gene (5 bases). The CDR3 is 14 residues long. V lost 1 base and J 2 bases, leaving 9 bases between the germline ends. In germline, CDR1 is SGHVS, CDR2 FQNEAQ.

This chain joins TRBV5-1 and TRBJ1-2; tentatively, D is TRBD1 (6 bases). Germline lookup yields CDR1 SGHRS and CDR2 YFSETQ. This CDR3 comprises 15 residues. Trimming cost V 4 bases and J 7 bases, with 20 bases left between them. The CDR3 DNA is TGCGCCAGCAGCGTCTCGGGGGGCCTGTTTGGTGGCTACACCTTC. Translated: CASSVSGGLFGGYTF. The full variable domain, rest sourced from reference TRBV5-1 and TRBJ1-2, is KAGVTQTPRYLIKTRGQQVTLSCSPISGHRSVSWYQQTPGQGLQFLFEYFSETQRNKGNFPGRFSGRQFSNSRSEMNVSTLELGDSALYLCASSVSGGLFGGYTFGSGTRLTVV.

This chain connects TRBV5-1 to TRBJ2-7; perhaps TRBD1 as D (7 bases). CDR3 length: 17 amino acids. The germline V gene encodes CDR1 SGHRS and CDR2 YFSETQ. V was pared by 4 bases and J by 3 bases, with 23 bases between. The CDR3, as DNA: TGCGCCAGCAGCCCAAGGGGACAGTCACTAGCAAACTACGAGCAGTACTTC. Translating it yields CASSPRGQSLANYEQYF.

J is TRBJ1-5 and V is TRBV11-3; D gene uncertain. This CDR3 region has 12 residues. The germline V gene encodes CDR1 SGHNT and CDR2 YENEEA. Deletions cut 5 bases from V and 9 bases from J, with 11 bases between. CDR3 protein: CASSPFGRPQHF. In nucleotides, the CDR3 is TGTGCCAGCAGCCCGTTCGGACGGCCCCAGCATTTT. The complete variable domain, with remaining parts taken from reference TRBV11-3 and TRBJ1-5, reads EAGVVQSPRYKIIEKKQPVAFWCNPISGHNTLYWYLQNLGQGPELLIRYENEEAVDDSQLPKDRFSAERLKGVDSTLKIQPAELGDSAVYLCASSPFGRPQHFGDGTRLSIL.

This chain uses TRBV30 with TRBJ2-3; the D gene is possibly TRBD2 (6 bases). V was cut by 0 bases and J by 6 bases, with 13 bases left in between. Germline V gene sequence: CDR1 GTSNPN, CDR2 SVGIG (reference sequence). The CDR3 contains 14 residues. CDR3: CAWSVRVGRDTQYF. The CDR3 DNA sequence: TGTGCCTGGAGTGTACGGGTGGGGAGGGATACGCAGTATTTT.

The chain links TRBV25-1 to TRBJ2-3, with D perhaps matching TRBD1 (6 bases). CDR1 MGHDK and CDR2 SYGVNS come from the germline V gene. This CDR3 has 16 amino acids. Trimming removed 7 bases from V and 0 bases from J, with 17 bases in between. The DNA for the CDR3 is TGTGCCAGCAAGGGTGGGGGCTTGGGGAGCACAGATACGCAGTATTTT. Translating gives CASKGGGLGSTDTQYF.

The chain combines TRBV19 with TRBJ2-1, with D possibly being TRBD1 or TRBD2 (5 bases each). Germline V gene data show CDR1 as LNHDA and CDR2 as SQIVND (reference sequence). V dropped 7 bases and J dropped 10 bases, with 20 bases sitting between them. The CDR3 is made up of 14 amino acids. For the CDR3, the DNA is TGTGCCAGTACCTACGGGCAGGGACCCGAAGAGCAGTTCTTC. Protein: CASTYGQGPEEQFF.

The V call is TRBV28, the J call TRBJ1-6; 8 bases are shared with TRBD1. Germline lookup yields CDR1 MDHEN and CDR2 SYDVKM. The ends lost 6 bases at V and 8 bases at J; junction bases unmatched: 12. The CDR3 contains 16 residues. In DNA form, the CDR3 reads TGTGCCAGCAGCTGGAACCCGACAGGGGTAGATTCACCCCTCCACTTT. Translation gives CASSWNPTGVDSPLHF.

V usage is TRBV7-9 and J usage is TRBJ1-2, with D perhaps matching TRBD1 (5 bases). V dropped 5 bases and J dropped 5 bases, with 15 bases sitting between them. Germline V lookup: CDR1 SEHNR, CDR2 FQNEAQ (reference sequence). The CDR3 is 14 amino acids. Here the CDR3 reads CASSPSQGTYGYTF. The CDR3 DNA reads TGTGCCAGCAGCCCCTCCCAGGGCACATATGGCTACACCTTC. Full variable domain (outside the CDR3, taken from reference TRBV7-9 and TRBJ1-2): DTGVSQNPRHKITKRGQNVTFRCDPISEHNRLYWYRQTLGQGPEFLTYFQNEAQLEKSRLLSDRFSAERPKGSFSTLEIQRTEQGDSAMYLCASSPSQGTYGYTFGSGTRLTVV.

V usage is TRBV6-4 and J usage is TRBJ2-7; no firm D call. The ends were cut back, 9 bases at V and 3 bases at J, with 24 bases in the middle. Germline values: CDR1 MRHNA, CDR2 SNTAGT. The CDR3 spans 16 residues. CDR3 loop: CASSLRPSGAYYEQYF. In DNA form, the CDR3 reads TGTGCCAGTTCCTTAAGACCCTCCGGCGCTTACTACGAGCAGTACTTC.

A single count supports this clone. V is TRBV2 and J is TRBJ2-5, with 7 bases identical to TRBD1. Germline CDR1 reads SNHLY; CDR2 reads FYNNEI. J lost 4 bases, V lost 5 bases, and 4 bases had no gene match. The CDR3 runs 13 residues. CDR3 sequence: CASSTGVRETQYF. CDR3 sequence (DNA): TGTGCCAGCAGTACAGGGGTTCGAGAGACCCAGTACTTC.

The genes are TRBV19 and TRBJ1-5; the D is unclear. This CDR3 is 15 amino acids long. The germline gives CDR1 LNHDA, CDR2 SQIVND (reference sequence). Deletions cut 2 bases from V and 6 bases from J, with 14 bases between. Here the CDR3 DNA reads TGTGCCAGTAGTATAACCCCCCCAGCGGCTCAGCCCCAGCATTTT. This encodes CASSITPPAAQPQHF. The entire variable domain, with the rest obtained from reference TRBV19 and TRBJ1-5, is as follows: DGGITQSPKYLFRKEGQNVTLSCEQNLNHDAMYWYRQDPGQGLRLIYYSQIVNDFQKGDIAEGYSVSREKKESFPLTVTSAQKNPTAFYLCASSITPPAAQPQHFGDGTRLSIL.

CDR3 nucleotides: TGTGCCAGCAGGCGGGGCGAGCAGTACTTC. Its protein product is CASRRGEQYF. The rearrangement links TRBV2 to TRBJ2-7; TRBD2 is a possible D gene (6 bases). This CDR3 is built from 10 residues. Trimming left V 6 bases short and J 6 bases short, with 6 bases between. The germline V gene encodes CDR1 SNHLY and CDR2 FYNNEI.

This chain uses TRBV7-2 with TRBJ1-3; D remains ambiguous. The germline V and J ends were trimmed by 2 bases and 1 base, with 15 bases remaining between them. This CDR3 region has 17 residues. Germline CDR1 is SGHTA and CDR2 is FQGNSA. CDR3 bases: TGTGCCAGCAGCTTATTGGGGAGACTCGGGTCTGGAAACACCATATATTTT. This encodes CASSLLGRLGSGNTIYF.

V and J are TRBV11-2 and TRBJ1-2; possibly TRBD1 for D (6 bases). The CDR3 has 15 amino acids. V lost 1 base to trimming and J lost 7 bases, with 16 bases between them. CDR1 is SGHAT, CDR2 FQNNGV, per germline. The CDR3 DNA reads as TGTGCCAGCAGCTTAGGGAACCCGACAGGAGGTGGCTACACCTTC. Its translation: CASSLGNPTGGGYTF.

The CDR3 coding sequence is TGTGCCACCATGGGCGTCTACAATGAGCAGTTCTTC. Protein sequence: CATMGVYNEQFF. This chain links TRBV19 with TRBJ2-1; D is uncertain. The CDR3 has 12 residues. V was cut by 10 bases and J by 3 bases, with 10 bases left in between. Per the germline V gene, CDR1 is LNHDA and CDR2 is SQIVND (reference sequence).

The chain has TRBV30 and TRBJ2-5; 8 bases match TRBD2. Germline trimming cut 5 bases from V and 4 bases from J; bases unmatched to any gene: 12. The length of the CDR3 is 15 residues. Germline V gene lookup returns CDR1 GTSNPN and CDR2 SVGIG (reference sequence). The chain's CDR3 is CAWGGRISGAETQYF. CDR3 bases: TGTGCCTGGGGGGGGCGGATTAGCGGGGCAGAGACCCAGTACTTC.

CDR3 sequence reads: CASSGLSGGFNEQFF. DNA for the CDR3: TGTGCCAGCAGCGGACTAAGCGGGGGCTTCAATGAGCAGTTCTTC. The chain uses TRBV9 and TRBJ2-1, with TRBD2 matching 8 bases. Losses at the gene ends were 3 bases for V and 6 bases for J; bases not matched to a gene: 8. CDR1 is SGDLS, CDR2 YYNGEE, per germline. The CDR3 extends over 15 amino acids.

The chain couples TRBV5-6 to TRBJ1-2; tentative D call: TRBD1 (6 bases). This CDR3 comprises 15 residues. CDR1 and CDR2 (germline): SGHDT, YYEEEE. Trimming removed 1 base from V and 6 bases from J, with 16 bases in between. Here the CDR3 DNA reads TGTGCCAGCAGCTTGTTCCGGGGGCGCGAACATGGCTACACCTTC. As protein: CASSLFRGREHGYTF.

V usage is TRBV27 and J usage is TRBJ2-1; D might be TRBD2 (5 bases). CDR1 and CDR2 from the germline V gene are MNHEY and SMNVEV (reference sequence). Trimming took off 7 bases at V and 4 bases at J, with 17 bases between the two ends. The CDR3 covers 15 residues. The CDR3 spells CASTPLHRDYNEQFF. The CDR3 nucleotides read TGTGCCAGCACCCCCCTCCACCGGGATTACAATGAGCAGTTCTTC.

This chain links TRBV30 with TRBJ1-1, with TRBD1 matching 8 bases. J was trimmed by 5 bases and V by 5 bases; bases with no gene match: 4. CDR1 is GTSNPN, CDR2 SVGIG, per germline (reference sequence). The CDR3 has 12 residues. The CDR3 loop is CAWAGGRTEAFF. As DNA, the CDR3 is TGTGCCTGGGCAGGGGGCCGGACTGAAGCTTTCTTT.

The chain joins TRBV20-1 to TRBJ1-1; D not resolved. Germline V lookup: CDR1 DFQATT, CDR2 SNEGSKA (reference sequence). The CDR3 consists of 11 residues. The V gene lost 7 bases and the J gene lost 4 bases, with 10 bases spanning the gap. In DNA, the CDR3 is TGCAGTGGTCGGCAGTCCACTGAAGCTTTCTTT. It translates to CSGRQSTEAFF.

The genes are TRBV6-5 and TRBJ2-3; D is perhaps TRBD1 (5 bases). The CDR3 extends over 15 amino acids. V was cut by 5 bases and J by 3 bases, with 15 bases left in between. Per the germline V gene, CDR1 is MNHEY and CDR2 is SVGAGI. The CDR3 bases are TGTGCCAGCAGTAGGACATTCTCGAGTACAGATACGCAGTATTTT. Translated: CASSRTFSSTDTQYF.

The table lists this clone with a count of one. The chain has TRBV30 and TRBJ1-2; perhaps TRBD1 as D (5 bases). The CDR3 contains 12 residues. Per germline, CDR1 GTSNPN and CDR2 SVGIG (reference sequence). Between the trimmed V and J ends, which lost 4 bases and 4 bases, there was a span of 10 bases. CDR3 sequence: CAWNGGTYGYTF. The CDR3 DNA is TGTGCCTGGAACGGCGGGACCTATGGCTACACCTTC.

The rearrangement joins TRBV5-6 to TRBJ2-7, with TRBD1 matching 8 bases. From germline, CDR1 is SGHDT and CDR2 YYEEEE. After removal of 4 bases from V and 3 bases from J, the junction contained 6 bases not matched to a gene. The CDR3 covers 14 residues. CDR3 DNA sequence: TGTGCCAGCAGCCCGGACAGGGAAATCTACGAGCAGTACTTC. Translating it yields CASSPDREIYEQYF.

This chain uses TRBV2 with TRBJ2-1; TRBD2 agrees at 8 bases. The ends lost 2 bases at V and 3 bases at J; junction bases unmatched: 6. In germline, CDR1 is SNHLY, CDR2 FYNNEI. The CDR3 extends over 16 amino acids. CDR3 nucleotides: TGTGCCAGCAGTGAACGAGAAGCGGGGGACTACAATGAGCAGTTCTTC. This translates into CASSEREAGDYNEQFF. The variable domain in full, completed from reference TRBV2 and TRBJ2-1, reads EPEVTQTPSHQVTQMGQEVILRCVPISNHLYFYWYRQILGQKVEFLVSFYNNEISEKSEIFDDQFSVERPDGSNFTLKIRSTKLEDSAMYFCASSEREAGDYNEQFFGPGTRLTVL.

The genes are TRBV6-5 and TRBJ1-5; D possibly corresponds to TRBD1 (6 bases). V was pared by 8 bases and J by 6 bases, with 17 bases between. The CDR3 covers 14 residues. Germline CDR1 MNHEY, CDR2 SVGAGI. The CDR3 sequence is CASAYNRDGQPQHF. In nucleotides, the CDR3 is TGTGCCAGCGCCTATAACAGGGACGGTCAGCCCCAGCATTTT.

This clone was detected once. The chain uses TRBV7-2 and TRBJ2-5; possible D gene TRBD1, 6 bases. The germline V gene encodes CDR1 SGHTA and CDR2 FQGNSA. CDR3 length: 14 residues. V dropped 0 bases and J dropped 3 bases, with 8 bases sitting between them. In DNA form, the CDR3 reads TGTGCCAGCAGCTTAGCGGGGGCGAAAGAGACCCAGTACTTC. Translated: CASSLAGAKETQYF.

The chain couples TRBV5-6 to TRBJ2-7, with a possible D match to TRBD2 (6 bases). This CDR3 spans 14 amino acids. Deletions cut 4 bases from V and 6 bases from J, with 17 bases between. CDR1 is SGHDT, CDR2 YYEEEE, per germline. CDR3 bases: TGTGCCAGCAGCCAGCACCGCGGGATCCTCGAGCAGTACTTC. Translating it yields CASSQHRGILEQYF.